The 31 T cell receptor beta chains below come from one sample, sequenced in a study of T cells in Graves' hyperthyroidism and ophthalmopathy. RNA transcripts served as the template for amplifying TCR beta CDR3 regions. During a first-round RT-PCR of the TCR CDR3, the HTBI primer set was used. TCRdb passed the multiplex PCR reads through MiXCR, listing each CDR3 protein once. This table holds a few hundred thousand distinct CDR3 sequences, nearly 15% found once. Material for sequencing was blood. These receptors were taken from a woman aged 45-60 years with Graves' hyperthyroidism that later progressed to Graves' ophthalmopathy.

This clonotype was observed a few times. This chain connects TRBV15 to TRBJ1-2; D is uncertain. V was clipped by 0 bases and J by 4 bases, with 12 bases between them. Germline assignment: CDR1 LNHNV and CDR2 YYDKDF (reference sequence). CDR3 length equals 15 residues. DNA of the CDR3: TGTGCCACCAGCAGAGATCGTCTGGGTTCCTATGGCTACACCTTC. Protein sequence: CATSRDRLGSYGYTF.

This clonotype was recorded at least ten times. The V and J genes are TRBV28 and TRBJ1-2; 7 nucleotides match TRBD1. This CDR3 region has 15 residues. Germline V gene data show CDR1 as MDHEN and CDR2 as SYDVKM. V lost 3 bases, J lost 4 bases, and 8 bases stayed unmatched. CDR3 loop: CASSFIHRGFYGYTF. CDR3 bases: TGTGCCAGCAGTTTTATCCACAGGGGATTCTATGGCTACACCTTC.

This clonotype turned up a few times. J is TRBJ2-7 and V is TRBV19; 8 bases are shared with TRBD2. The CDR3 extends over 13 amino acids. Trimming cost V 6 bases and J 6 bases; bases outside gene matches: 7. CDR1 and CDR2 from the germline V gene are LNHDA and SQIVND (reference sequence). CDR3 in DNA: TGTGCCAGTAGCCTCCAGCGGGAGACCGAGCAGTACTTC. It yields the protein CASSLQRETEQYF.

CDR3 nucleotide sequence: TGTGCCAGCAGCTTAGATTTCCAGGACCCCCAGCATTTT. It codes for CASSLDFQDPQHF. This chain uses TRBV11-2 with TRBJ1-5; D is unclear. The germline gives CDR1 SGHAT, CDR2 FQNNGV. This CDR3 has 13 residues. Trimming cost V 0 bases and J 10 bases, with 10 bases left between them.

This clonotype was detected ten times or more. The chain has TRBV20-1 and TRBJ1-1; 7 nucleotides line up with TRBD1. V lost 6 bases, J lost 2 bases, and 9 bases stayed unmatched. Germline V gives CDR1 DFQATT, CDR2 SNEGSKA (reference sequence). The CDR3 is made up of 14 amino acids. CDR3 sequence reads: CSAPSRDSNTEAFF. CDR3 DNA sequence: TGCAGTGCGCCTAGCCGGGACAGCAACACTGAAGCTTTCTTT.

This clonotype was detected only a few times. The chain uses TRBV6-5 and TRBJ1-1; D is possibly TRBD1 (6 bases). Germline values: CDR1 MNHEY, CDR2 SVGAGI. The CDR3 consists of 14 residues. Trimming took 0 bases from V and 11 from J, leaving 16 bases between them. This CDR3 reads CASSYSRARQEAFF. The CDR3 nucleotides are TGTGCCAGCAGTTACTCGAGGGCTCGACAGGAGGCTTTCTTT.

The CDR3 loop reads CASSVGQGVITQYF. In DNA form, the CDR3 reads TGTGCCAGCAGTGTCGGACAGGGGGTTATTACGCAGTATTTT. The chain carries TRBV6-1 and TRBJ2-3, with TRBD1 identical over 10 bases. The germline V gene encodes CDR1 MNHNS and CDR2 SASEGT. Trimming at V came to 4 bases and at J to 8 bases, leaving 6 bases not matched to a gene. The CDR3 has 14 amino acids.

This rearrangement joins TRBV5-1 to TRBJ1-2, with no clear D. The CDR3 consists of 14 residues. With 0 bases removed from V and 6 bases from J, the gap between germline ends came to 12 bases. Germline assignment: CDR1 SGHRS and CDR2 YFSETQ. The CDR3 sequence is CASSLGPGPDGYTF. CDR3 in DNA: TGCGCCAGCAGCTTGGGTCCCGGGCCGGATGGCTACACCTTC.

The sample holds many counts of this clonotype. The chain recombines TRBV2 with TRBJ2-2; TRBD2 might be the D (5 bases). Germline values: CDR1 SNHLY, CDR2 FYNNEI. This CDR3 spans 16 amino acids. Trimming left V 4 bases short and J 1 base short, with 13 bases between. The CDR3 DNA sequence: TGTGCCAGCAGTGCTTCGGGATACCGGAACACCGGGGAGCTGTTTTTT. Translated: CASSASGYRNTGELFF.

This clonotype was observed at least ten times. This chain links TRBV12-3 or TRBV12-4 with TRBJ1-1; no clear D. This CDR3 spans 13 amino acids. The V gene lost 3 bases and the J gene lost 6 bases, with 11 bases spanning the gap. CDR3 nucleotide sequence: TGTGCCAGCAGTTTGGGCAGTGTAGCTGAAGCTTTCTTT. Translating gives CASSLGSVAEAFF.

This chain links TRBV7-9 with TRBJ1-3, with D hard to call. Germline V gives CDR1 SEHNR, CDR2 FQNEAQ (reference sequence). The CDR3 covers 16 residues. V lost 3 bases to trimming and J lost 0 bases, with 12 bases between them. The CDR3 region has the DNA TGTGCCAGCAGCTTTCTAGGATGGGACTCTGGAAACACCATATATTTT. Translating gives CASSFLGWDSGNTIYF.

This clonotype came up a few times. The rearrangement joins TRBV6-1 to TRBJ1-1; tentative D call: TRBD1 (5 bases). V lost 0 bases and J 1 base, leaving 18 bases between the germline ends. The germline V gene encodes CDR1 MNHNS and CDR2 SASEGT. The CDR3 consists of 18 residues. The CDR3 nucleotides are TGTGCCAGCAGTGAAGCGCCCTGGGGGGGAGGATGGAACACTGAAGCTTTCTTT. Translation: CASSEAPWGGGWNTEAFF.

This rearrangement joins TRBV9 to TRBJ2-1; 8 nucleotides match TRBD2. The germline CDR1 and CDR2 sequences are SGDLS and YYNGEE. The V segment lost 0 bases and the J segment 6 bases; nucleotides outside the gene matches: 5. This CDR3 contains 15 residues. CDR3 residues: CASSVEASGLNEQFF. The CDR3 nucleotides read TGTGCCAGCAGCGTAGAGGCTAGCGGGCTCAATGAGCAGTTCTTC.

This clonotype has a count of ten or more. The V and J genes are TRBV20-1 and TRBJ2-3, with D tentatively TRBD1 (6 bases). Germline V gives CDR1 DFQATT, CDR2 SNEGSKA (reference sequence). V lost 6 bases to trimming and J lost 8 bases, with 15 bases between them. This CDR3 is 12 amino acids long. The CDR3 reads CSAPGGMGTQYF. CDR3 in DNA: TGCAGTGCCCCTGGGGGCATGGGTACGCAGTATTTT.

The sample holds many counts of this clonotype. CDR3 sequence reads: CSARDRLGGDQPQHF. The CDR3 DNA is TGCAGTGCTAGAGATCGGTTAGGGGGGGATCAGCCCCAGCATTTT. The chain recombines TRBV20-1 with TRBJ1-5; D is perhaps TRBD1 (6 bases). Germline-derived CDR1 and CDR2 are DFQATT and SNEGSKA (reference sequence). Trimming pared 0 bases from V and 5 bases from J, leaving 14 bases between. CDR3 length equals 15 residues.

The rearrangement joins TRBV9 to TRBJ2-3; 9 bases match TRBD2. CDR1 is SGDLS, CDR2 YYNGEE, per germline. The CDR3 length is 15 residues. Trimming at V came to 4 bases and at J to 2 bases, leaving 5 bases not matched to a gene. The CDR3 DNA follows: TGTGCCAGCAGCTCCTGGACTAGCGCCACAGATACGCAGTATTTT. Its translation: CASSSWTSATDTQYF.

This clonotype was seen only a few times. The V call is TRBV9, the J call TRBJ2-5; D gene ambiguous. Per the germline V gene, CDR1 is SGDLS and CDR2 is YYNGEE. This CDR3 region has 15 residues. Trimming removed 4 bases at V and 5 bases at J, with 18 bases between. The DNA of the CDR3 is TGTGCCAGCAGCATCCGCCCCCTTCCAGAGGAGACCCAGTACTTC. Protein: CASSIRPLPEETQYF.

The chain joins TRBV11-2 to TRBJ1-2; no clear D. From germline, CDR1 is SGHAT and CDR2 FQNNGV. The CDR3 contains 13 residues. With 1 base removed from V and 7 bases from J, the gap between germline ends came to 10 bases. The CDR3 protein is CASSLAGMGGYTF. DNA of the CDR3: TGTGCCAGCAGCTTAGCTGGGATGGGTGGCTACACCTTC.

In its sample, this clonotype was seen many times. V and J are TRBV27 and TRBJ1-2, with D possibly matching TRBD1 (5 bases). The CDR3 has 13 residues. The germline gives CDR1 MNHEY, CDR2 SMNVEV (reference sequence). V was pared by 3 bases and J by 4 bases, with 9 bases between. CDR3 protein: CASSFQGAYGYTF. The DNA for the CDR3 is TGTGCCAGCAGTTTCCAGGGCGCCTATGGCTACACCTTC.

In its sample, this clonotype was seen many times. The chain uses TRBV27 and TRBJ2-3; 7 bases match TRBD2. From germline, CDR1 is MNHEY and CDR2 SMNVEV (reference sequence). After removal of 5 bases from V and 3 bases from J, the junction contained 5 bases not matched to a gene. The CDR3 consists of 14 residues. This CDR3 is CASSGGGPTDTQYF. CDR3 DNA: TGTGCCAGCAGTGGGGGGGGTCCTACAGATACGCAGTATTTT.

This clonotype has only one observation. A much larger clonotype is one base distant, so this may be a read error. V usage is TRBV5-6 and J usage is TRBJ2-3; 10 bases align to TRBD2. Per the germline V gene, CDR1 is SGHDT and CDR2 is YYEEEE. The CDR3 contains 15 residues. In DNA, the CDR3 is TGTGTCAGCAGCCTAGGACTAGCGGAGACAGATACGCAGTATTTT. It encodes CVSSLGLAETDTQYF.

In its sample, this clonotype was seen many times. The rearrangement links TRBV3-1 to TRBJ2-3; either TRBD1 or TRBD2 may fit D (6 bases each). V lost 2 bases to trimming and J lost 6 bases, with 15 bases between them. This CDR3 region has 15 residues. Germline V gene sequence: CDR1 LGHDT, CDR2 YNNKEL (reference sequence). The CDR3 DNA sequence: TGTGCCAGCAGCCAAAGATCTCGAGGGGGGGATACGCAGTATTTT. Its translation: CASSQRSRGGDTQYF.

V gene TRBV7-9 combines with J gene TRBJ2-3; TRBD1 matches at 7 bases. V lost 5 bases, J lost 6 bases, and 8 bases stayed unmatched. Per the germline V gene, CDR1 is SEHNR and CDR2 is FQNEAQ (reference sequence). CDR3 length: 14 amino acids. CDR3 DNA: TGTGCCAGCAGCACGACAGGGCCCACGGATACGCAGTATTTT. It codes for CASSTTGPTDTQYF.

There are many counts of this clonotype. The gene calls are TRBV18 and TRBJ2-1, with D perhaps matching TRBD1 (6 bases). CDR3 length: 13 residues. Germline V gene lookup returns CDR1 KGHSH and CDR2 LQKENI. The V end was cut by 5 bases, the J end by 10 bases, with 15 bases between. In DNA form, the CDR3 reads TGTGCCAGCTCATCAACCAGGGGATGGGAGCAGTTCTTC. Encoded protein: CASSSTRGWEQFF.

The sample holds a few counts of this clonotype. The chain is built from TRBV25-1 and TRBJ1-2; D not certain. The CDR3 runs to 13 residues. Germline V CDR1 and CDR2: MGHDK, SYGVNS. V was clipped by 3 bases and J by 6 bases, with 11 bases between them. CDR3 sequence: CASSDRVGNGYTF. In nucleotides, the CDR3 is TGTGCCAGCAGTGATAGGGTAGGGAATGGCTACACCTTC.

This clonotype showed up just a few times. The gene calls are TRBV4-1 and TRBJ2-1; D is ambiguous. This CDR3 region has 15 residues. Trimming stripped 2 bases from V and 2 bases from J, with 10 bases between. From germline, CDR1 is MGHRA and CDR2 YSYEKL. The CDR3: CASSQLAHTYNEQFF. CDR3 bases: TGCGCCAGCAGCCAACTGGCCCATACCTACAATGAGCAGTTCTTC.

This clonotype was recorded many times. This chain links TRBV28 with TRBJ1-1; D ambiguous. CDR3 length: 12 amino acids. V was clipped by 5 bases and J by 0 bases, with 4 bases between them. From germline, CDR1 is MDHEN and CDR2 SYDVKM. The CDR3 sequence: CASSNLNTEAFF. In DNA form, the CDR3 reads TGTGCCAGCAGTAACCTGAACACTGAAGCTTTCTTT. Drawing the rest from reference TRBV28 and TRBJ1-1, the complete variable domain is DVKVTQSSRYLVKRTGEKVFLECVQDMDHENMFWYRQDPGLGLRLIYFSYDVKMKEKGDIPEGYSVSREKKERFSLILESASTNQTSMYLCASSNLNTEAFFGQGTRLTVV.

This clonotype was seen at least ten times. CDR3 protein: CSASGTGGSYEQYF. In DNA form, the CDR3 reads TGCAGTGCTAGCGGGACAGGGGGCTCCTACGAGCAGTACTTC. The rearrangement joins TRBV20-1 to TRBJ2-7; 11 nucleotides agree with TRBD1. CDR1 is DFQATT and CDR2 is SNEGSKA in the germline V gene (reference sequence). The CDR3 spans 14 residues. V dropped 3 bases and J dropped 0; count of bases not matched to a gene: 1.

This clonotype was recorded many times. The rearrangement joins TRBV5-5 to TRBJ2-1, with D possibly TRBD1 on 5 matching bases. V was pared by 4 bases and J by 1 base, with 12 bases between. The germline V gene has CDR1 SGHKS and CDR2 YYEKEE (reference sequence). This CDR3 has 15 amino acids. The CDR3 sequence: CASSPRAHSYNEQFF. In DNA form, the CDR3 reads TGTGCCAGCAGCCCCAGGGCCCATTCCTACAATGAGCAGTTCTTC. Filled out from reference TRBV5-5 and TRBJ2-1, the complete variable domain reads DAGVTQSPTHLIKTRGQQVTLRCSPISGHKSVSWYQQVLGQGPQFIFQYYEKEERGRGNFPDRFSARQFPNYSSELNVNALLLGDSALYLCASSPRAHSYNEQFFGPGTRLTVL.

V and J are TRBV20-1 and TRBJ2-3, with D unclear. The V gene lost 3 bases and the J gene lost 2 bases, with 12 bases spanning the gap. CDR1 is DFQATT and CDR2 is SNEGSKA in the germline V gene (reference sequence). CDR3 size: 14 residues. CDR3: CSASRALNTDTQYF. The CDR3 DNA is TGCAGTGCTAGTCGAGCGCTGAACACAGATACGCAGTATTTT.

This clonotype appeared many times. This sequence joins TRBV7-6 and TRBJ2-1; 14 bases align to TRBD2. V was clipped by 5 bases and J by 2 bases; unmatched bases: 11. Germline V gene sequence: CDR1 SGHVS, CDR2 FNYEAQ. This CDR3 comprises 19 residues. CDR3 in amino acids: CASSPGLAGVDTPYNEQFF. The DNA for the CDR3 is TGTGCCAGCAGCCCGGGACTAGCGGGAGTTGATACCCCCTACAATGAGCAGTTCTTC. Supplemented by reference TRBV7-6 and TRBJ2-1, the full variable domain reads GAGVSQSPRYKVTKRGQDVALRCDPISGHVSLYWYRQALGQGPEFLTYFNYEAQQDKSGLPNDRFSAERPEGSISTLTIQRTEQRDSAMYRCASSPGLAGVDTPYNEQFFGPGTRLTVL.